The 22 T cell receptor beta chains below were found in one sample sequenced in a study of blood T cell repertoires in COVID-19. Libraries were prepared by immunoSEQ multiplex PCR; TCRdb keeps only in-frame clonotypes and omits some of them. In the table there are more than 55,000 clones, around 90% of which are singletons. The sample was peripheral blood. The receptors originated from a human donor with active COVID-19. The donor label of this sample is uncertain.

The V and J genes are TRBV7-7 and TRBJ2-2; 11 bases fit TRBD2. There are 16 residues in the CDR3. The V segment lost 3 bases and the J segment 3 bases; nucleotides outside the gene matches: 3. Germline CDR1 reads SSHAT; CDR2 reads FNYEAQ (reference sequence). DNA for the CDR3: TGTGCCAGCAGCTTCACTAGCGGGAGTGACACCGGGGAGCTGTTTTTT. Residues: CASSFTSGSDTGELFF.

The chain recombines TRBV9 with TRBJ2-7, with 9 nucleotides matching TRBD2. The CDR3 has 15 residues. Trimming at V came to 5 bases and at J to 0 bases, leaving 6 bases not matched to a gene. The V gene's germline CDR1 is SGDLS and CDR2 YYNGEE. The DNA of the CDR3 is TGTGCCAGCAGTTTGGCGGGAGGGAGCTCCTACGAGCAGTACTTC. Amino acid sequence: CASSLAGGSSYEQYF.

The chain couples TRBV12-3 or TRBV12-4 to TRBJ1-1; weak D call: TRBD1 (6 bases). V lost 1 base to trimming and J lost 8 bases, with 8 bases between them. The CDR3 has 12 residues. Here the CDR3 reads CASSLGGPEAFF. CDR3 in DNA: TGTGCCAGCAGTTTAGGGGGGCCCGAAGCTTTCTTT.

The chain joins TRBV3-1 (or the pseudogene TRBV3-2) to TRBJ2-1; 14 bases fit TRBD2. In germline, CDR1 is LGHDT, CDR2 YNNKEL (reference sequence). V gave up 3 bases and J gave up 10 bases; unmatched junction bases: 2. The CDR3 has 14 amino acids. The CDR3 nucleotides are TGTGCCAGCAGCCACCGGACTAGCGGGGGGGAGCAGTTCTTC. It encodes CASSHRTSGGEQFF.

J is TRBJ2-1 and V is TRBV7-9; TRBD1 agrees at 9 bases. The CDR3 loop spans 15 amino acids. The J segment lost 9 bases and the V segment lost 4 bases, leaving 10 bases of the junction unmatched. In germline, CDR1 is SEHNR, CDR2 FQNEAQ (reference sequence). The CDR3 sequence: CASSSPSPGQGEQFF. The CDR3 coding sequence is TGTGCCAGCAGCTCACCGAGCCCGGGACAGGGTGAGCAGTTCTTC.

The chain joins TRBV25-1 to TRBJ2-7; 8 positions agree with TRBD2. This CDR3 has 14 amino acids. Trimming took 3 bases from V and 3 from J; bases not matched to a gene: 4. CDR1 is MGHDK and CDR2 is SYGVNS in the germline V gene. The CDR3 loop reads CASSDRGGYYEQYF. CDR3 sequence (DNA): TGTGCCAGCAGTGATCGGGGGGGCTACTACGAGCAGTACTTC.

This clone was recorded once. The chain's CDR3 is CASSQDRGQRYNEQFF. In nucleotides, the CDR3 is TGCGCCAGCAGCCAAGATAGGGGACAGCGCTACAATGAGCAGTTCTTC. The chain has TRBV4-3 and TRBJ2-1; 7 bases align to TRBD1. Losses at the gene ends were 0 bases for V and 3 bases for J; bases not matched to a gene: 5. Germline loops: CDR1 LGHNA, CDR2 YSLEER. The CDR3 totals 16 residues.

The V gene is TRBV7-9, the J gene TRBJ2-5; D perhaps matches TRBD1 (6 bases). The CDR3 is made up of 17 amino acids. Trimming cost V 5 bases and J 1 base, with 20 bases left between them. Germline CDR1 SEHNR, CDR2 FQNEAQ (reference sequence). Written as DNA, the CDR3 is TGTGCCAGCAGCGGTATCCAGAGGCAGGGGACCCAAGAGACCCAGTACTTC. Protein: CASSGIQRQGTQETQYF.

This chain links TRBV23-1 with TRBJ2-5; possibly TRBD1 for D (6 bases). TRBV23-1 falls under the ORF class, with uncertain function. The CDR3 contains 15 residues. Trimming cost V 6 bases and J 5 bases, with 19 bases left between them. The CDR3 loop is CASRRPGPTGETQYF. CDR3 coding DNA: TGCGCCAGCAGACGCCCGGGGCCTACAGGGGAGACCCAGTACTTC.

Here the CDR3 DNA reads TGTGCCATCGAGTCCCGGGACTTCTCCTATAATTCACCCCTCCACTTT. Amino acids: CAIESRDFSYNSPLHF. The rearrangement joins TRBV6-4 to TRBJ1-6; D might be TRBD1 (5 bases). The V and J ends lost 10 bases and 0 bases respectively, with 16 bases between them. There are 16 residues in the CDR3. Germline CDR1 reads MRHNA; CDR2 reads SNTAGT.

The chain has TRBV4-3 and TRBJ1-4, with TRBD1 identical over 7 bases. The J segment lost 4 bases and the V segment lost 0 bases, leaving 5 bases of the junction unmatched. CDR3 length equals 16 residues. The germline CDR1 and CDR2 sequences are LGHNA and YSLEER. The CDR3 bases are TGCGCCAGCAGCCAAGACCGGGGACAGTTTAATGAAAAACTGTTTTTT. Protein: CASSQDRGQFNEKLFF.

In its sample, this clone was seen a few times. The chain combines TRBV28 with TRBJ2-1; 9 nucleotides line up with TRBD1. CDR1 and CDR2 (germline): MDHEN, SYDVKM. This CDR3 contains 16 residues. After removal of 6 bases from V and 5 bases from J, the junction contained 11 bases not matched to a gene. The CDR3 protein is CASRLRDRGTDNEQFF. The CDR3 DNA follows: TGTGCCAGCAGACTAAGAGACAGGGGGACTGACAATGAGCAGTTCTTC. The full variable domain, in which reference TRBV28 and TRBJ2-1 provide the parts outside the CDR3, is DVKVTQSSRYLVKRTGEKVFLECVQDMDHENMFWYRQDPGLGLRLIYFSYDVKMKEKGDIPEGYSVSREKKERFSLILESASTNQTSMYLCASRLRDRGTDNEQFFGPGTRLTVL.

This clone has more than one count but fewer than ten. V is TRBV5-6 and J is TRBJ1-2, with 7 positions matching TRBD1. The CDR3 totals 14 residues. Trimming removed 3 bases from V and 8 bases from J; junction bases left unmatched: 10. Germline lookup yields CDR1 SGHDT and CDR2 YYEEEE. The CDR3 region has the DNA TGTGCCAGCAGCTCGCCGACAGGGCGCTGGGGCTACACCTTC. Translated: CASSSPTGRWGYTF.

The V and J genes are TRBV5-5 and TRBJ1-1, with D maybe TRBD1 (6 bases). CDR1 is SGHKS and CDR2 is YYEKEE in the germline V gene (reference sequence). The CDR3 covers 13 residues. The ends were cut back, 4 bases at V and 5 bases at J, with 12 bases in the middle. This chain's CDR3 is CASSPIRGTEAFF. The CDR3, as DNA: TGTGCCAGCAGCCCGATCAGGGGAACTGAAGCTTTCTTT.

The chain joins TRBV14 to TRBJ2-1, with TRBD1 matching over 8 bases. CDR1 and CDR2 from the germline V gene are SGHDN and FVKESK. With V trimmed by 1 base and J by 4 bases, 6 bases remained unmatched. There are 16 residues in the CDR3. DNA of the CDR3: TGTGCCAGCAGCCAAGTAAGGGACAGGAGGTACAATGAGCAGTTCTTC. Protein sequence: CASSQVRDRRYNEQFF. Using reference TRBV14 and TRBJ2-1 for the parts outside the CDR3, the full variable domain is EAGVTQFPSHSVIEKGQTVTLRCDPISGHDNLYWYRRVMGKEIKFLLHFVKESKQDESGMPNNRFLAERTGGTYSTLKVQPAELEDSGVYFCASSQVRDRRYNEQFFGPGTRLTVL.

The V call is TRBV7-9, the J call TRBJ2-7; D is possibly TRBD2 (6 bases). Germline CDR1 SEHNR, CDR2 FQNEAQ (reference sequence). With 6 bases removed from V and 4 bases from J, the gap between germline ends came to 13 bases. This CDR3 spans 13 amino acids. CDR3 sequence (DNA): TGTGCCAGCAGTTATGGGACTTTTTACGAGCAGTACTTC. Protein: CASSYGTFYEQYF. The full variable domain, its missing parts supplied by reference TRBV7-9 and TRBJ2-7, is DTGVSQNPRHKITKRGQNVTFRCDPISEHNRLYWYRQTLGQGPEFLTYFQNEAQLEKSRLLSDRFSAERPKGSFSTLEIQRTEQGDSAMYLCASSYGTFYEQYFGPGTRLTVT.

The V gene is TRBV3-1 (or the pseudogene TRBV3-2), the J gene TRBJ2-5, with 10 bases that match TRBD2. Trimming took 0 bases from V and 3 from J; bases not matched to a gene: 10. The CDR3 sequence is 18 residues long. Germline assignment: CDR1 LGHDT and CDR2 YNNKEL (reference sequence). The CDR3: CASSQDVASGGRKETQYF. CDR3 DNA sequence: TGTGCCAGCAGCCAAGATGTGGCTAGCGGGGGCCGAAAAGAGACCCAGTACTTC.

The sample holds a few counts of this clone. The chain carries TRBV6-6 and TRBJ1-1; tentative D call: TRBD1 (6 bases). The V end lost 5 bases, the J end lost 0 bases, and 16 bases lay between the germline ends. The CDR3 sequence is 16 residues long. The germline gives CDR1 MNHNY, CDR2 SVGAGI (reference sequence). Here the CDR3 reads CASSPPDGQLNTEAFF. The CDR3 bases are TGTGCCAGCAGTCCGCCCGATGGACAGTTGAACACTGAAGCTTTCTTT.

As concerns this clone: The identical CDR3 is also encoded by other nucleotide sequences in the sample. This chain connects TRBV4-3 to TRBJ2-3, with 7 bases identical to TRBD1. The germline V gene has CDR1 LGHNA and CDR2 YSLEER. The ends lost 0 bases at V and 1 base at J; junction bases unmatched: 1. CDR3 size: 15 residues. Here the CDR3 reads CASSQEGGRTDTQYF. In DNA form, the CDR3 reads TGCGCCAGCAGCCAAGAAGGGGGCCGCACAGATACGCAGTATTTT.

The V and J genes are TRBV19 and TRBJ2-1; 7 bases match TRBD2. V lost 0 bases to trimming and J lost 7 bases; unmatched junction nucleotides: 9. CDR3 length: 16 residues. Germline values: CDR1 LNHDA, CDR2 SQIVND (reference sequence). The CDR3 DNA reads as TGTGCCAGTAGTATAGAGGGCGGGAGCAGGATTAATGAGCAGTTCTTC. Its translation is CASSIEGGSRINEQFF.

This clone was picked up one time. Here the CDR3 DNA reads TGTGCCAGCAGCCCCCCAGGCCCTTTTGGGACCCAGTACTTC. This gives the protein CASSPPGPFGTQYF. The chain links TRBV3-1 (or the pseudogene TRBV3-2) to TRBJ2-5; no firm D call. Germline V gives CDR1 LGHDT, CDR2 YNNKEL (reference sequence). Trimming took off 4 bases at V and 7 bases at J, with 16 bases between the two ends. CDR3 length: 14 amino acids.

The V gene is TRBV21-1, the J gene TRBJ2-6; the table's D call, TRBD1, has no DNA check behind it. TRBV21-1 is listed as a pseudogene. CDR3 length: 19 amino acids. The CDR3 loop is CASSKAPRGCPSGANVLTF. The DNA for the CDR3 is TGTGCCAGCAGCAAAGCTCCCAGGGGATGCCCCTCTGGGGCCAACGTCCTGACTTTC.